A single sample gave rise to the 13 T cell receptor beta chains below, sequenced in a study of T cells in Graves' hyperthyroidism and ophthalmopathy. Amplification targeted TCR beta CDR3 regions from RNA transcripts. With the HTBI primer set, the TCR CDR3 went through a first round of RT-PCR. TCRdb independently ran MiXCR on the multiplex PCR reads; one entry per CDR3 protein. The profile shows over 700,000 distinct CDR3 sequences, under 45% of them singletons. Material for sequencing was blood. These TCRs come from a woman in her thirties or forties with Graves' hyperthyroidism.

This clonotype was seen many times. The chain uses TRBV29-1 and TRBJ2-7; D is tentatively TRBD1 or TRBD2 (5 bases each). Germline CDR1 SQVTM, CDR2 ANQGSEA. CDR3 length equals 11 residues. V was trimmed by 6 bases and J by 2 bases, leaving 8 bases between them. The CDR3 is CSVGRAYEQYF. CDR3 coding DNA: TGCAGCGTGGGACGGGCCTACGAGCAGTACTTC.

This clonotype was recorded many times. The rearrangement joins TRBV4-3 to TRBJ1-6; TRBD1 matches 8 bases. The V and J ends lost 4 bases and 10 bases, in that order; junction bases with no gene match: 15. The V gene's germline CDR1 is LGHNA and CDR2 YSLEER. The CDR3 spans 17 residues. CDR3 in amino acids: CASSRVLTGTGDSPLHF. CDR3 sequence (DNA): TGCGCCAGCAGCCGCGTACTGACCGGGACAGGCGACTCACCCCTCCACTTT.

CDR3 sequence (DNA): TGCAGTGCTCCTAGGGCCGACTACAATGAGCAGTTCTTC. Translated: CSAPRADYNEQFF. The chain combines TRBV20-1 with TRBJ2-1; D uncertain. CDR1 DFQATT and CDR2 SNEGSKA come from the germline V gene (reference sequence). The CDR3 loop spans 13 amino acids. V dropped 5 bases and J dropped 3 bases, with 11 bases sitting between them.

As concerns this clonotype: One junction end disagrees with the germline gene, perhaps due to a read error. J is TRBJ1-4 and V is TRBV13; D uncertain. The CDR3 loop spans 14 amino acids. CDR1 and CDR2 (germline): PRHDT, FYEKMQ (reference sequence). Written as DNA, the CDR3 is TGTGCCAGCAGTCAAGACCCAACTAATGAAAAACTGCTTTTT. Its protein is CASSQDPTNEKLLF. The full variable domain, with the rest looked up from reference TRBV13 and TRBJ1-4, is AAGVIQSPRHLIKEKRETATLKCYPIPRHDTVYWYQQGPGQDPQFLISFYEKMQSDKGSIPDRFSAQQFSDYHSELNMSSLELGDSALYFCASSQDPTNEKLLFGSGTQLSVL.

This clonotype was counted many times. The gene calls are TRBV7-9 and TRBJ1-6; D not certain. With 8 bases removed from V and 0 bases from J, the gap between germline ends came to 23 bases. The CDR3 consists of 19 residues. In germline, CDR1 is SEHNR, CDR2 FQNEAQ (reference sequence). The CDR3 DNA follows: TGTGCCAGCTCCAGCGATTCCCTCCGCTCCCTCTCCTATAATTCACCCCTCCACTTT. Residues: CASSSDSLRSLSYNSPLHF.

The chain uses TRBV7-2 and TRBJ2-1, with D possibly matching TRBD2 (6 bases). This CDR3 spans 13 amino acids. Germline V CDR1 and CDR2: SGHTA, FQGNSA. Deletions cut 7 bases from V and 10 bases from J, with 17 bases between. The CDR3 loop is CASTPRGDPEQFF. CDR3 bases: TGTGCCAGCACCCCTCGCGGGGACCCGGAGCAGTTCTTC.

The chain joins TRBV6-5 to TRBJ1-1; a possible D gene is TRBD1 (5 bases). V shed 2 bases and J shed 3 bases, with 19 bases lying between them. The CDR3 contains 17 residues. CDR1 is MNHEY and CDR2 is SVGAGI in the germline V gene. CDR3 in DNA: TGTGCCAGCAGTTACGCCTATGAGAGATGGGACCACACTGAAGCTTTCTTT. This translates into CASSYAYERWDHTEAFF.

This clonotype was seen many times. The chain carries TRBV5-4 and TRBJ1-2; D gene unclear. Trimming left V 1 base short and J 3 bases short, with 4 bases between. Per germline, CDR1 SGHNT and CDR2 YYREEE (reference sequence). The CDR3 covers 12 residues. Written as DNA, the CDR3 is TGTGCCAGCAGCTTGATGTACTATGGCTACACCTTC. Residues: CASSLMYYGYTF.

This clonotype was observed many times. The V gene is TRBV10-3, the J gene TRBJ1-2; 7 bases agree with TRBD1. With V trimmed by 0 bases and J by 3 bases, 4 bases remained unmatched. Germline loops: CDR1 ENHRY, CDR2 SYGVKD. The CDR3 has 15 residues. CDR3 bases: TGTGCCATCAGTGAGTCGCTGGGGACAGACTATGGCTACACCTTC. It is translated as CAISESLGTDYGYTF.

This chain uses TRBV10-3 with TRBJ2-3; the match to TRBD2 covers 11 bases. Germline values: CDR1 ENHRY, CDR2 SYGVKD. The V segment lost 10 bases and the J segment 5 bases; nucleotides outside the gene matches: 5. This CDR3 comprises 13 residues. CDR3 in amino acids: CATTSGVKDTQYF. CDR3 DNA: TGTGCCACGACTAGCGGGGTTAAAGATACGCAGTATTTT.

As regards this clonotype: The CDR3 does not end in the conserved phenylalanine or tryptophan, so this is likely a read error. The CDR3 reads CSGGVEEAFL. CDR3 nucleotides: TGCAGCGGGGGAGTAGAGGAAGCTTTCCTT. This sequence joins TRBV29-1 and TRBJ1-1, with unresolved D. Trimming shortened V by 7 bases and J by 8 bases, and 11 bases separated the two germline ends. CDR1 SQVTM and CDR2 ANQGSEA come from the germline V gene. This CDR3 contains 10 residues.

This clonotype was observed many times. The chain couples TRBV5-8 to TRBJ2-5; D is perhaps TRBD1 (5 bases). The CDR3 spans 15 residues. CDR1 is SGHTS and CDR2 is YDEGEE in the germline V gene. The V end was cut by 4 bases, the J end by 5 bases, with 18 bases between. The CDR3, as DNA: TGTGCCAGCAGCCATCCACCGCAGGGATGGGAGACCCAGTACTTC. Protein: CASSHPPQGWETQYF.

A single count supports this clonotype. The chain carries TRBV4-1 and TRBJ1-5; the D gene is possibly TRBD1 (6 bases). This CDR3 contains 18 residues. V lost 1 base and J 2 bases, leaving 18 bases between the germline ends. Looked up from germline, CDR1 is MGHRA and CDR2 is YSYEKL. CDR3 loop: CASSQVPPGESRNQPQHF. The CDR3 DNA reads as TGCGCCAGCAGCCAAGTCCCCCCAGGGGAATCACGCAATCAGCCCCAGCATTTT.